This T cell receptor beta chain was recorded in a study of CD8+ T cells in alopecia areata. The sequencing template was cDNA reverse transcribed from extracted RNA. Method: immunoSEQ multiplex PCR; TCRdb's copy keeps in-frame clones and lacks some. The sample includes tens of thousands of clones, approximately 52% of them seen just once. Starting from PBMCs, sorting isolated CD4+ and CD8+ T cells. CDR3 length: 12 residues. V was cut by 0 bases and J by 3 bases, with 0 bases left in between. Germline V gene data show CDR1 as PRHDT and CDR2 as FYEKMQ (reference sequence). The receptor comes from a human donor with alopecia areata. The sequenced sample consisted of NKG2D-high CD8+ T cells sorted from blood. The J gene is TRBJ2-1, the V gene TRBV13; D is uncertain. CDR3: CASSLGYNEQFF. The CDR3 nucleotides are TGTGCCAGCAGCTTAGGCTACAATGAGCAGTTCTTC.